This TCR beta chain was captured by sequencing in a study of cytomegalovirus exposure and HLA in healthy donors (dated by TCRdb to about 2017). Describing the broader study: An earlier analysis of some 550 of the donors reported more than 250 Gb of sequence data and 100 million to 140 million unique TCR beta sequences from 150 million to 200 million T cells. An early release that covered 500 to 800 HLA-typed donors contained about 300 gigabases of sequencing data and roughly 84 million unique TCR sequences. Among the roughly 400 genotyped donors, approximately 81% belonged to the genetic ancestry cluster associated with self-reported Caucasian donors. The study was designed to test whether signatures of past pathogen exposure could be identified by cataloging public T cell receptors. Using immunosequencing, the study profiled T cell repertoires from 666 subjects and related those repertoires to cytomegalovirus serostatus. Besides the first cohort of 500 to 700 subjects, a separate validation cohort made up of over 95 different subjects was used. The study combined high-throughput TCR immunosequencing, statistical association of individual TCRs with disease status, and machine learning to predict cytomegalovirus infection status. A later analysis re-examined previously published TCR beta repertoires from more than 650 donors and added high-resolution HLA genotyping to investigate patterns of TCR occurrence. Rather than using new phenotypic data, the later analysis identified candidate immune exposures from TCR beta sequences and from how often those sequences occurred across donors. An earlier analysis of several hundred of the donors used high-throughput TCR beta sequencing to judge whether each TCR beta V gene segment behaved as functional or pseudogenic. Alongside the repertoire data, information on donor age, sex, ethnicity and CMV serostatus was compiled. In a later genetic analysis, genome-wide SNP genotypes for about three fifths of the roughly 670 donors were used, and that subset was treated as a discovery cohort. Every repertoire in the discovery cohort had been generated on one and the same sequencing platform. Both class I and class II loci were covered by HLA typing, at four-digit resolution. Typing coverage differed by locus: A, B, C, DRB1 and DQB1 were typed in about 629-640 donors, DQA1 in about 500, DPA1 in some 600, and DPB1 in 472. Several DR-DQ haplotypes were treated as single units for association and clustering because of strong linkage in the cohort. Among some 400 genotyped donors of the cohort, an average of roughly 240,000 unique TCR beta nucleotide sequences were sequenced per donor, 15% to 20% of them non-productive.

Receptor amplification or capture employed the immunoSEQ multiplex PCR assay. The multiplex PCR relied on a mix of 60 forward primers for TCR Vbeta segments and 13 reverse primers for TCR Jbeta segments. Amplification of the CDR3 region of rearranged TCR beta genes was performed with a multiplex PCR assay on genomic DNA. Amplified TCR beta libraries were sequenced as 87-base-pair reads on the Illumina HiSeq System. Per the original workflow: Across the roughly 670 repertoires, a later analysis counted some 81 million unique TCR beta chains, some 11 million of which were shared by at least two donors. Raw reads were error-corrected and collapsed into unique sequences by a nearest-neighbor algorithm in which closely related sequences were merged to remove PCR and sequencing errors. CDR3 sequences were aligned to IMGT reference sequences to assign V, D and J gene segments. For a sequence to be retained, a match of at least six nucleotides was required to both a V gene segment and a J gene segment. A rearrangement counted as productive if the CDR3 had no stop codons and remained in frame with V and J, and every other rearrangement counted as non-productive. CDR3 was defined according to IMGT convention as the region running from the second conserved V-encoded cysteine to the conserved J-encoded phenylalanine. The earlier analysis of some 580 of the donors excluded any sequence lacking an unambiguous match to a single V gene segment. An earlier analysis of around 600 of the donors classified V segments as functional when productive rearrangements were above 56.7% and as segregating when the standard deviation between donors was above 5%. To diagnose cytomegalovirus status from the catalog of TCR beta chain sequences, a statistical classification framework was built. V and J gene assignment, in a later analysis, came from comparing TCR nucleotide sequences with IMGT/GENE-DB human TR gene sequences. The TCRdist pipeline was used in a later analysis to assign CDR3 sequences and most-parsimonious VDJ recombination scenarios. In a later analysis, every TCR beta chain was defined by the combination of its CDR3 amino acid sequence and its V-gene family, and reads without a unique V-gene family were dropped. A later analysis removed 550 to 700 highly shared, low-generation-probability nucleotide sequences to deal with suspected cross-contamination and a sequencing artifact. In a later analysis, a clonal expansion index was calculated for each public chain from normalized within-repertoire ranks of inferred template counts. In a later analysis, generation probabilities were computed using a VDJ recombination model fitted to out-of-frame rearrangements, and the results were checked against IGoR. A later analysis scored TCR-TCR, TCR-HLA and TCR-CMV co-occurrence with hypergeometric tests, applying a repertoire-size bias correction to TCR pairs. A later analysis estimated false discovery rates by permuting HLA or CMV assignments 20 times. In a later analysis, co-occurring TCRs were grouped using DBSCAN, and TCRdist sequence similarity was added for clustering within HLA-allele-positive subsets. For co-occurrence clustering, repertoires with fewer than 30,000 or more than 120,000 public chains were excluded, along with several repertoires with anomalous nucleotide sharing. TCRdb re-hosts the immuneACCESS table, in-frame sequences only. Its copies lack some clones; in the studies checked, an unresolved V gene accounts for under half of them, and the cause for the rest is not known. The V and J calls and the clone size are those of that table, but D and trimming were determined from the DNA. Within this sample are approximately 140,000 clones, with roughly three quarters of them counted one time only. The leading ten clones occupy 4.5% to 5% of the sample.

Concerning this clone itself: Its antigen is unknown. No per-base quality is available; no much larger clone lies one base away.

The cohort consisted of 650 to 700 healthy bone marrow donors. At the time of sampling, all cohort members were nominally healthy, though unrecorded immune exposures were likely present. The donor was CMV seronegative and belonged to the group of 380 or so seronegative cohort members. Each donor provided a peripheral blood sample, and peripheral blood mononuclear cells were used for TCR beta sequencing. Genomic DNA extraction from the blood cell samples was performed with the Qiagen DNeasy Blood Extraction Kit. What the study reported, not specific to this receptor: While some public TCRs were present in many individuals, most TCR sequences turned up only very rarely across donors. Specific HLA alleles were associated with 15,000 to 20,000 TCR beta sequences at a false discovery rate of 0.05 in a later analysis. In a later genetic analysis, a missense DCLRE1C variant was associated with V-gene and J-gene trimming of TCR beta chains, and the association was replicated in an independent cohort. Correlated functional status among segregating V segments might reflect linkage disequilibrium, but an unknown experimental factor could not be ruled out. In a later genetic analysis, fewer N-insertions in productive TCRs were reported among donors in an Asian-associated ancestry cluster than the approximately 670-donor mean. The cohort was sequenced for TCR beta chains only, and without alpha or paired-chain data the features that could be detected were limited. According to a later analysis, TCR association rates differed among HLA loci, with DRB1 alleles showing the most associated TCRs and HLA-C alleles showing the fewest. The only immune exposure information available for the cohort was CMV serostatus. A few of the identified cytomegalovirus-associated TCR beta chains were confirmed in vitro to be specific for cytomegalovirus antigens. According to a later analysis, most CMV-associated TCR beta chains appeared to be HLA-restricted, and the HLA associations seemed to be driven largely by CMV exposure. In the study, approximately 160 TCR beta chains were listed as associated with cytomegalovirus. Assigning TCR associations to individual alleles was difficult when HLA alleles, especially DR and DQ, strongly co-occurred. A group of highly shared sequence variants was considered likely to be a technical artifact of the sequencing pipeline. The presence/absence analyses assumed that sequencing depth was roughly uniform across donors, and that assumption may not be true. Because HLA typing was unavailable for some donors at each locus, only the typed subset was used in association tests. The earlier analysis of 587 of the donors excluded 15 to 20 rarely observed V segments, including chromosome 9 orphons, because counts were too low. Broadly in line with IMGT annotations, most TCR beta V segments showed up in productive rearrangements about 87% or about 30% of the time in an earlier analysis of around 600 of the donors. A further reported finding was that TCR beta sequences accurately predicted the HLA-A and HLA-B alleles for most subjects in the first cohort. According to the authors, the approach could potentially be generalized to other disease states and immunological phenotypes. According to a later analysis, parvovirus B19, influenza, CMV and Epstein-Barr virus appeared linked to several top co-occurrence clusters. Compared with equally common non-associated chains, HLA-associated TCR beta chains in a later analysis were more clonally expanded and had lower generation probabilities. In both the original and validation cohorts, the classifier was reported to diagnose cytomegalovirus status with high specificity and sensitivity.

This clonotype was sampled from a woman between 45 and 65 years old in good health and CMV-seronegative. The material sequenced was PBMCs.

The CDR3 loop reads CASSPGLAAPSSTDTQYF. The sequenced DNA is TGTGCCAGCAGTCCGGGACTAGCGGCGCCTTCTAGCACAGATACGCAGTATTTT. The chain is encoded by TRBV7-9 joined to TRBJ2-3; the junction holds 11 bases that match TRBD2. Ends trimmed: V by 6 bases, J by 0 bases; bases unmatched to a gene: 11. CDR1 and CDR2, per the germline V gene (reference sequence), are SEHNR and FQNEAQ. The CDR3 holds 18 amino acids from the cysteine to the phenylalanine. Only the CDR3 DNA stays, 54 bases, in frame from base 1.